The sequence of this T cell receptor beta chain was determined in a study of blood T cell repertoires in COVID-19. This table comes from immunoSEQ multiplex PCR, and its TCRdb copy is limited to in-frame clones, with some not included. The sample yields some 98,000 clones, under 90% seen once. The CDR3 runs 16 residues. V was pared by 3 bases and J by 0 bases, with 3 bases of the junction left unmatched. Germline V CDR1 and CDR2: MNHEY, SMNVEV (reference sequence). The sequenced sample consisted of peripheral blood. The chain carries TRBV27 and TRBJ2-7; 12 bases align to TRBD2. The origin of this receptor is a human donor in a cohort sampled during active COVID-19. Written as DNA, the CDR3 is TGTGCCAGCAGTTTTTCTAGCGGGAGGGTCTCCTACGAGCAGTACTTC. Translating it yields CASSFSSGRVSYEQYF.